A single sample is the source of the 23 T cell receptor beta chains below, sequenced in a study of blood T cell repertoires in COVID-19. Clones were read by immunoSEQ multiplex PCR, and TCRdb kept only the in-frame ones, dropping some. The sample has more than 65,000 clones; around 79% are singletons. The source material was peripheral blood. These receptors were taken from a man aged 60-69 years with acute or convalescent COVID-19.

Written as DNA, the CDR3 is TGCGCCAGCAGTTCAACGGGGAGTAACACCGGGGAGCTGTTTTTT. Its protein is CASSSTGSNTGELFF. The chain links TRBV5-1 to TRBJ2-2; TRBD2 might be the D (5 bases). V was clipped by 5 bases and J by 2 bases, with 13 bases between them. Germline V gene data show CDR1 as SGHRS and CDR2 as YFSETQ. This CDR3 spans 15 amino acids.

This clone was seen just once. This chain links TRBV11-2 with TRBJ1-5, with a tentative D call TRBD1 (6 bases). With 1 base removed from V and 7 bases from J, the gap between germline ends came to 14 bases. The CDR3 runs to 15 residues. Looked up from germline, CDR1 is SGHAT and CDR2 is FQNNGV. The CDR3 spells CASSLAGGALQPQHF. The CDR3 DNA reads TGTGCCAGCAGCTTAGCTGGGGGGGCTTTACAGCCCCAGCATTTT.

The chain carries TRBV27 and TRBJ2-3, with 9 bases that match TRBD1. Unmatched junction bases numbered 3, after V lost 7 bases and J lost 1 base. Germline lookup yields CDR1 MNHEY and CDR2 SMNVEV (reference sequence). The length of the CDR3 is 14 residues. The CDR3 reads CASTRDRGTDTQYF. The CDR3 DNA reads TGTGCCAGCACCAGGGACAGGGGCACAGATACGCAGTATTTT.

This chain links TRBV5-3 with TRBJ1-2, with TRBD1 identical over 7 bases. TRBV5-3 falls under the ORF class, with uncertain function. The CDR3 runs to 14 residues. After removal of 1 base from V and 5 bases from J, the junction contained 5 bases not matched to a gene. The CDR3 nucleotides read TGTGCCAGAAGCTTGCACAGGGGTATGTATGGCTACACCTTC. Translating gives CARSLHRGMYGYTF.

This chain connects TRBV6-2 or TRBV6-3 to TRBJ2-5, with 8 bases that match TRBD2. The CDR3 extends over 16 amino acids. Per germline, CDR1 MNHEY and CDR2 SVGEGT. After removal of 2 bases from V and 1 base from J, the junction contained 6 bases not matched to a gene. The CDR3, as DNA: TGTGCCAGCAGTTACCTATCCGGGAGGGGCCAAGAGACCCAGTACTTC. As protein: CASSYLSGRGQETQYF.

The chain employs TRBV7-2 and TRBJ1-5; no definite D call. The CDR3 covers 16 residues. Trimming took 2 bases from V and 6 from J, leaving 17 bases between them. Germline V gives CDR1 SGHTA, CDR2 FQGNSA. CDR3 in amino acids: CASSLFEGMGAQPQHF. The CDR3 DNA is TGTGCCAGCAGCTTATTTGAGGGAATGGGCGCTCAGCCCCAGCATTTT.

This CDR3 reads CASSLDRAAHNEQFF. The CDR3 coding sequence is TGCGCCAGCAGCCTCGACAGGGCGGCCCACAATGAGCAGTTCTTC. The chain uses TRBV5-1 and TRBJ2-1; 7 nucleotides match TRBD1. The CDR3 runs 15 residues. Germline V gives CDR1 SGHRS, CDR2 YFSETQ. Trimming at V came to 4 bases and at J to 5 bases, leaving 9 bases not matched to a gene.

The chain joins TRBV11-2 to TRBJ1-1, with TRBD1 identical over 8 bases. Trimming cost V 3 bases and J 4 bases; bases outside gene matches: 4. This CDR3 has 14 residues. Germline values: CDR1 SGHAT, CDR2 FQNNGV. CDR3 amino acids: CASSLNRGITEAFF. The DNA for the CDR3 is TGTGCCAGCAGCTTGAACAGGGGGATCACTGAAGCTTTCTTT. The full variable domain, its missing parts supplied by reference TRBV11-2 and TRBJ1-1, is EAGVAQSPRYKIIEKRQSVAFWCNPISGHATLYWYQQILGQGPKLLIQFQNNGVVDDSQLPKDRFSAERLKGVDSTLKIQPAKLEDSAVYLCASSLNRGITEAFFGQGTRLTVV.

The rearrangement links TRBV6-5 to TRBJ1-3; no reliable D call. The CDR3 runs to 15 residues. With 6 bases removed from V and 0 bases from J, the gap between germline ends came to 12 bases. Germline assignment: CDR1 MNHEY and CDR2 SVGAGI. The CDR3 DNA follows: TGTGCCAGCAGCCAACTATCAAGCTCTGGAAACACCATATATTTT. As protein: CASSQLSSSGNTIYF.

The rearrangement joins TRBV4-3 to TRBJ1-2; 7 bases line up with TRBD1. The CDR3 spans 15 residues. Germline V lookup: CDR1 LGHNA, CDR2 YSLEER. V shed 2 bases, J shed 5 bases, and the junction held 8 bases outside the gene matches. CDR3 protein: CASSQSITGAYGYTF. Here the CDR3 DNA reads TGCGCCAGCAGCCAATCAATAACAGGGGCTTATGGCTACACCTTC.

The chain recombines TRBV6-2 or TRBV6-3 with TRBJ2-7; 8 bases fit TRBD1. This CDR3 has 15 residues. In germline, CDR1 is MNHEY, CDR2 SVGEGT. V lost 5 bases and J lost 3; bases outside the gene matches: 9. The CDR3 nucleotides read TGTGCCAGCAGTACCCCACGACAGGGGCACTACGAGCAGTACTTC. Residues: CASSTPRQGHYEQYF.

The chain recombines TRBV7-2 with TRBJ2-7, with 9 bases that match TRBD1. In germline, CDR1 is SGHTA, CDR2 FQGNSA. The CDR3 contains 14 residues. The ends lost 3 bases at V and 6 bases at J; junction bases unmatched: 6. CDR3 in amino acids: CASSLGTGRVEQYF. In DNA form, the CDR3 reads TGTGCCAGCAGCTTGGGGACAGGGAGGGTCGAGCAGTACTTC.

The J gene is TRBJ2-3, the V gene TRBV3-1 (or the pseudogene TRBV3-2), with 12 bases matching TRBD2. Germline V gives CDR1 LGHDT, CDR2 YNNKEL (reference sequence). This CDR3 comprises 19 residues. J gave up 1 base and V 2 bases, and 10 bases lay outside the gene matches. The CDR3 region is CASSQRRSLAGGRTDTQYF. The CDR3 DNA reads as TGTGCCAGCAGCCAACGAAGGTCACTAGCGGGGGGCCGCACAGATACGCAGTATTTT.

This sequence joins TRBV7-2 and TRBJ2-5; the match to TRBD1 covers 7 bases. The CDR3 contains 15 residues. The junction had 10 bases not matched to a gene; V was cut back by 5 bases and J by 4 bases. Germline CDR1 is SGHTA and CDR2 is FQGNSA. The DNA for the CDR3 is TGTGCCAGCAGCCTTCGACAGGGACGGACAGAGACCCAGTACTTC. Its translation: CASSLRQGRTETQYF. Filled out from reference TRBV7-2 and TRBJ2-5, the complete variable domain reads GAGVSQSPSNKVTEKGKDVELRCDPISGHTALYWYRQSLGQGLEFLIYFQGNSAPDKSGLPSDRFSAERTGGSVSTLTIQRTQQEDSAVYLCASSLRQGRTETQYFGPGTRLLVL.

The chain carries TRBV5-1 and TRBJ1-2, with a weak D call TRBD1 (5 bases). Germline V lookup: CDR1 SGHRS, CDR2 YFSETQ. The CDR3 extends over 14 amino acids. V dropped 0 bases and J dropped 5 bases, with 11 bases sitting between them. The CDR3 DNA reads as TGCGCCAGCAGCTTGGCCGGCAGGGAATATGGCTACACCTTC. Translating it yields CASSLAGREYGYTF.

The CDR3 coding sequence is TGTGCCAGCAGTTACCCGGGACAGGGGAACTATGGCTACACCTTC. This codes for CASSYPGQGNYGYTF. The chain combines TRBV6-2 or TRBV6-3 with TRBJ1-2; 10 bases are a match to TRBD1. CDR1 and CDR2 from the germline V gene are MNHEY and SVGEGT. V gave up 2 bases and J gave up 2 bases; unmatched junction bases: 2. The CDR3 totals 15 residues.

The V and J genes are TRBV4-2 and TRBJ2-7; D might be TRBD1 (6 bases). The germline CDR1 and CDR2 sequences are LGHNA and YNFKEQ. There are 13 residues in the CDR3. With 4 bases removed from V and 3 bases from J, the gap between germline ends came to 10 bases. This CDR3 is CASSRKGDYEQYF. CDR3 coding DNA: TGTGCCAGCAGCCGTAAGGGGGACTACGAGCAGTACTTC.

The chain uses TRBV2 and TRBJ2-5, with TRBD2 as a possible D gene (5 bases). Trimming removed 7 bases from V and 2 bases from J, with 17 bases in between. Germline CDR1 is SNHLY and CDR2 is FYNNEI. The CDR3 length is 15 residues. As DNA, the CDR3 is TGTGCCAGCATAGGCCCCTTTTCGGGGCAAGAGACCCAGTACTTC. Protein: CASIGPFSGQETQYF.

The chain recombines TRBV25-1 with TRBJ1-6; D gene uncertain. The germline V gene has CDR1 MGHDK and CDR2 SYGVNS. CDR3 length: 15 residues. V was trimmed by 6 bases and J by 2 bases, leaving 11 bases between them. CDR3 DNA sequence: TGTGCCAGCAGAGCAAGAGGCGCCTATAATTCACCCCTCCACTTT. Translated: CASRARGAYNSPLHF.

The V gene is TRBV23-1, the J gene TRBJ2-1; 8 nucleotides match TRBD1. TRBV23-1 is known as an ORF, though its function is uncertain. The V and J ends lost 6 bases and 0 bases, in that order; junction bases with no gene match: 4. This CDR3 has 15 amino acids. CDR3 loop: CASSTTGVSYNEQFF. CDR3 DNA sequence: TGCGCCAGCAGCACGACAGGGGTCTCCTACAATGAGCAGTTCTTC.

The rearrangement uses TRBV24-1 and TRBJ2-2; D perhaps matches TRBD1 (6 bases). CDR1 and CDR2 from the germline V gene are KGHDR and SFDVKD. CDR3 length: 14 residues. Trimming cost V 1 base and J 4 bases, with 6 bases left between them. In DNA form, the CDR3 reads TGTGCCACCAGTGATTTAGGGGGCACCGGGGAGCTGTTTTTT. Its protein product is CATSDLGGTGELFF.

The rearrangement joins TRBV4-2 to TRBJ1-2; 7 nucleotides match TRBD1. The germline CDR1 and CDR2 sequences are LGHNA and YNFKEQ. The CDR3 is 13 residues long. V shed 5 bases, J shed 8 bases, and the junction held 8 bases outside the gene matches. CDR3: CASSRDRVEGYTF. CDR3 in DNA: TGTGCCAGCAGCAGAGACAGGGTTGAGGGCTACACCTTC.

V gene TRBV6-4 combines with J gene TRBJ2-1; TRBD1 is a possible D gene (6 bases). Trimming removed 5 bases at V and 6 bases at J, with 11 bases between. This CDR3 contains 13 residues. In germline, CDR1 is MRHNA, CDR2 SNTAGT. The CDR3 reads CASSHEGGNEQFF. The CDR3 DNA follows: TGTGCCAGCAGTCATGAAGGGGGCAATGAGCAGTTCTTC.